These T cell receptor beta chains were read from a single sample in a study of blood T cell repertoires in COVID-19. Here immunoSEQ multiplex PCR was the method, and the copy in TCRdb shows in-frame clones only, minus some. This table has 100,000 to 120,000 clones, about 90% appearing once. Input material: peripheral blood. These receptor sequences come from a human donor in a cohort sampled during active COVID-19. The CDR3 runs from the conserved cysteine through the conserved F or W. D genes are given only for firm matches. Part of the rows lack a size; the others show once, few, many or a class for expanded clones.

J gene: TRBJ2-2
clone size: -
V gene: TRBV9
D gene: TRBD2
CDR3 protein: CASSVARIAGGTNTGELFF
CDR3 DNA: TGTGCCAGCAGCGTAGCTCGGATAGCGGGAGGGACGAACACCGGGGAGCTGTTTTTT

J gene: TRBJ2-3
clone size: -
V gene: TRBV5-1
D gene: -
CDR3 protein: CASRGLLSTDTQYF
CDR3 DNA: TGCGCCAGCAGGGGACTCCTCAGCACAGATACGCAGTATTTT

J gene: TRBJ1-2
clone size: -
V gene: TRBV11-2
D gene: TRBD1
CDR3 protein: CASSEETGVEGYTF
CDR3 DNA: TGTGCCAGCAGCGAGGAGACAGGGGTAGAAGGCTACACCTTC

J gene: TRBJ1-5
clone size: -
V gene: TRBV7-8
D gene: -
CDR3 protein: CASSADRMGNQPQHF
CDR3 DNA: TGTGCCAGCAGCGCCGACAGAATGGGCAATCAGCCCCAGCATTTT

J gene: TRBJ1-2
clone size: -
V gene: TRBV2
D gene: TRBD1
CDR3 protein: CASSDVKGGRYGYTF
CDR3 DNA: TGTGCCAGCAGTGATGTGAAAGGGGGCCGGTATGGCTACACCTTC

J gene: TRBJ2-2
clone size: -
V gene: TRBV19
D gene: TRBD2
CDR3 protein: CASSTSTSGRGGGELFF
CDR3 DNA: TGTGCCAGTAGCACCTCAACTAGCGGGAGAGGTGGCGGGGAGCTGTTTTTT

J gene: TRBJ2-2
clone size: once
V gene: TRBV13
D gene: TRBD2
CDR3 protein: CASSSSLALNTGELFF
CDR3 DNA: TGTGCCAGCAGCTCCTCACTAGCGCTCAACACCGGGGAGCTGTTTTTT

J gene: TRBJ2-3
clone size: -
V gene: TRBV6-1
D gene: -
CDR3 protein: CASSEMGWRGTDTQYF
CDR3 DNA: TGTGCCAGCAGTGAAATGGGGTGGAGGGGCACAGATACGCAGTATTTT

J gene: TRBJ1-6
clone size: -
V gene: TRBV7-9
D gene: -
CDR3 protein: CASSLAMPGEYNSPLHF
CDR3 DNA: TGTGCCAGCAGCTTAGCGATGCCAGGGGAATATAATTCACCCCTCCACTTT

J gene: TRBJ1-2
clone size: -
V gene: TRBV19
D gene: -
CDR3 protein: CASSPGTAWGYTF
CDR3 DNA: TGTGCCAGTAGTCCCGGGACTGCTTGGGGCTACACCTTC

J gene: TRBJ2-6
clone size: -
V gene: TRBV18
D gene: TRBD1
CDR3 protein: CASSPPRGQGSSGANVLTF
CDR3 DNA: TGTGCCAGCTCACCACCGAGGGGACAGGGAAGCTCTGGGGCCAACGTCCTGACTTTC

J gene: TRBJ2-1
clone size: -
V gene: TRBV19
D gene: -
CDR3 protein: CATSRGSKSNEQFF
CDR3 DNA: TGTGCGACCTCCCGAGGGAGTAAATCGAATGAGCAGTTCTTC

J gene: TRBJ1-2
clone size: -
V gene: TRBV5-6
D gene: -
CDR3 protein: CASSGGSLQGSNYGYTF
CDR3 DNA: TGTGCCAGCAGCGGGGGATCTTTACAGGGTTCCAACTATGGCTACACCTTC

J gene: TRBJ1-2
clone size: once
V gene: TRBV7-9
D gene: -
CDR3 protein: CASAPTGYYGYTF
CDR3 DNA: TGTGCCAGCGCTCCCACGGGATACTATGGCTACACCTTC

J gene: TRBJ1-5
clone size: -
V gene: TRBV18
D gene: -
CDR3 protein: CASSPGGGWQPQHF
CDR3 DNA: TGTGCCAGCTCACCAGGGGGCGGTTGGCAGCCCCAGCATTTT

J gene: TRBJ1-3
clone size: -
V gene: TRBV27
D gene: TRBD1
CDR3 protein: CASSLTGEPGNTIYF
CDR3 DNA: TGTGCCAGCAGTTTAACAGGGGAACCTGGAAACACCATATATTTT

J gene: TRBJ1-2
clone size: -
V gene: TRBV7-9
D gene: -
CDR3 protein: CASSLPGPYGYTF
CDR3 DNA: TGTGCCAGCAGCTTACCTGGCCCCTATGGCTACACCTTC

J gene: TRBJ2-7
clone size: -
V gene: TRBV11-2
D gene: -
CDR3 protein: CASSLEQDSYEQYF
CDR3 DNA: TGTGCCAGCAGCTTAGAACAGGATTCCTACGAGCAGTACTTC

J gene: TRBJ1-6
clone size: -
V gene: TRBV14
D gene: -
CDR3 protein: CASSQVQGSPLHF
CDR3 DNA: TGTGCCAGCAGCCAAGTCCAGGGTTCACCCCTCCACTTT

J gene: TRBJ2-3
clone size: -
V gene: TRBV2
D gene: TRBD2
CDR3 protein: CASSVGGGRTDTQYF
CDR3 DNA: TGTGCCAGCAGTGTTGGCGGGGGGCGCACAGATACGCAGTATTTT

J gene: TRBJ2-1
clone size: -
V gene: TRBV19
D gene: -
CDR3 protein: CASRVHQEQFF
CDR3 DNA: TGTGCCAGTAGGGTGCACCAGGAGCAGTTCTTC

J gene: TRBJ2-3
clone size: -
V gene: TRBV27
D gene: TRBD2
CDR3 protein: CASTSGGGVDTQYF
CDR3 DNA: TGTGCCAGCACTAGCGGGGGGGGTGTAGATACGCAGTATTTT

J gene: TRBJ2-2
clone size: -
V gene: TRBV9
D gene: -
CDR3 protein: CASSVVGSRAPGELFF
CDR3 DNA: TGTGCCAGCAGCGTAGTAGGTAGCAGGGCCCCCGGGGAGCTGTTTTTT

J gene: TRBJ1-4
clone size: -
V gene: TRBV6-5
D gene: -
CDR3 protein: CASSYQGEKLFF
CDR3 DNA: TGTGCCAGCAGTTACCAGGGAGAAAAACTGTTTTTT

J gene: TRBJ2-3
clone size: -
V gene: TRBV6-5
D gene: -
CDR3 protein: CASSWQVRDTQYF
CDR3 DNA: TGTGCCAGCAGTTGGCAGGTCAGGGATACGCAGTATTTT

J gene: TRBJ1-2
clone size: -
V gene: TRBV11-2
D gene: -
CDR3 protein: CASSARFYGYTF
CDR3 DNA: TGTGCCAGCAGCGCCCGGTTCTATGGCTACACCTTC

J gene: TRBJ2-7
clone size: -
V gene: TRBV28
D gene: -
CDR3 protein: CASRMGGSSYEQYF
CDR3 DNA: TGTGCCAGCAGGATGGGGGGAAGCTCCTACGAGCAGTACTTC

J gene: TRBJ2-7
clone size: once
V gene: TRBV2
D gene: TRBD1
CDR3 protein: CATQGAEQYF
CDR3 DNA: TGTGCCACCCAGGGGGCCGAGCAGTACTTC

J gene: TRBJ2-7
clone size: -
V gene: TRBV6-2/TRBV6-3
D gene: -
CDR3 protein: CASSFRRERGKADVF
CDR3 DNA: TGTGCCAGCAGCTTCCGGCGGGAGAGGGGGAAAGCCGACGTCTTC

J gene: TRBJ1-1
clone size: -
V gene: TRBV11-2
D gene: -
CDR3 protein: CASSLAVLLPNTEAFF
CDR3 DNA: TGTGCCAGCAGCTTAGCTGTACTTCTCCCAAACACTGAAGCTTTCTTT

J gene: TRBJ2-7
clone size: once
V gene: TRBV6-5
D gene: -
CDR3 protein: CASSPFEGAYEQYF
CDR3 DNA: TGTGCCAGCAGTCCCTTCGAGGGGGCCTACGAGCAGTACTTC

J gene: TRBJ1-2
clone size: -
V gene: TRBV5-5
D gene: -
CDR3 protein: CASSLNTYGYTF
CDR3 DNA: TGTGCCAGCAGCTTGAACACCTATGGCTACACCTTC

J gene: TRBJ2-7
clone size: once
V gene: TRBV4-1
D gene: TRBD1
CDR3 protein: CASSQDFRQGAYDGYEQYF
CDR3 DNA: TGCGCCAGCAGCCAAGATTTCAGGCAGGGGGCGTATGATGGCTACGAGCAGTACTTC

J gene: TRBJ2-1
clone size: -
V gene: TRBV27
D gene: -
CDR3 protein: CASSFGGSTHSYNEQFF
CDR3 DNA: TGTGCCAGCAGTTTTGGTGGCTCAACCCACTCCTACAATGAGCAGTTCTTC

J gene: TRBJ2-1
clone size: once
V gene: TRBV27
D gene: -
CDR3 protein: CASSPRHHRDNEQFF
CDR3 DNA: TGTGCCAGCAGTCCCCGACACCACAGGGACAATGAGCAGTTCTTC

J gene: TRBJ2-5
clone size: -
V gene: TRBV13
D gene: TRBD2
CDR3 protein: CASSSIAGVETQYF
CDR3 DNA: TGTGCCAGCAGCTCCATAGCGGGGGTAGAGACCCAGTACTTC

J gene: TRBJ2-7
clone size: -
V gene: TRBV30
D gene: -
CDR3 protein: CAWSPTYVEQYF
CDR3 DNA: TGTGCCTGGAGTCCCACCTACGTCGAGCAGTACTTC

J gene: TRBJ1-4
clone size: -
V gene: TRBV19
D gene: TRBD1
CDR3 protein: CASRDRGRTNEKLFF
CDR3 DNA: TGTGCCAGCCGAGACAGGGGGCGAACTAATGAAAAACTGTTTTTT

J gene: TRBJ2-7
clone size: -
V gene: TRBV11-1
D gene: -
CDR3 protein: CASSLEHSYEQYF
CDR3 DNA: TGTGCCAGCAGCTTAGAACACTCCTACGAGCAGTACTTC

J gene: TRBJ2-1
clone size: -
V gene: TRBV11-2
D gene: TRBD2
CDR3 protein: CASSKRGLFNEQFF
CDR3 DNA: TGTGCCAGCAGTAAGCGGGGTCTTTTCAATGAGCAGTTCTTC

J gene: TRBJ1-1
clone size: -
V gene: TRBV10-3
D gene: -
CDR3 protein: CAISDRGRNTEAFF
CDR3 DNA: TGTGCCATCAGTGACAGGGGACGGAACACTGAAGCTTTCTTT

J gene: TRBJ2-4
clone size: -
V gene: TRBV11-2
D gene: -
CDR3 protein: CASSLVAGFGNIQYF
CDR3 DNA: TGTGCCAGCAGCTTAGTTGCCGGGTTTGGGAACATTCAGTACTTC